A single sample gave rise to the 30 T cell receptor beta chains below, sequenced in a study of T-cell memory formation after mild COVID-19. A single record per CDR3 protein comes from TCRdb applying MiXCR to the 5' RACE reads. The sample comprises under 200,000 distinct CDR3 sequences, around a tenth of which are singletons, and more than 3.5% rests with the top ten. Material for sequencing was PBMCs or a T cell subset sorted from them (not recorded which). The receptor set was obtained from a man aged 18 to 29 who had mild COVID-19 (a few samples of this study predate the infection). Cell type and time point are not known.

V usage is TRBV4-2 and J usage is TRBJ2-4, with 7 nucleotides matching TRBD2. Germline V gene data show CDR1 as LGHNA and CDR2 as YNFKEQ. This CDR3 comprises 15 residues. Losses at the gene ends were 0 bases for V and 6 bases for J; bases not matched to a gene: 5. The CDR3 loop is CASSQDGREGNIQYF. Written as DNA, the CDR3 is TGTGCCAGCAGCCAAGATGGCAGGGAGGGAAACATTCAGTACTTC.

The sample holds many counts of this clonotype. The CDR3 loop reads CASSPGRMNTEAFF. For the CDR3, the DNA is TGTGCCAGCAGTCCGGGACGGATGAACACTGAAGCTTTCTTT. The J gene is TRBJ1-1, the V gene TRBV7-2; tentative D call: TRBD1 (5 bases). CDR1 SGHTA and CDR2 FQGNSA come from the germline V gene. The ends were cut back, 6 bases at V and 0 bases at J, with 11 bases in the middle. This CDR3 comprises 14 residues.

DNA for the CDR3: TGTGCCAGCAGTAGCTGGGGCTGGGAGCAGTTCTTC. Its translation is CASSSWGWEQFF. V is TRBV7-3 and J is TRBJ2-1, with D perhaps matching TRBD1 (5 bases). The CDR3 length is 12 residues. V was clipped by 6 bases and J by 10 bases, with 13 bases between them. Germline lookup yields CDR1 SGHTA and CDR2 FQGTGA.

This chain joins TRBV2 and TRBJ2-2, with 10 bases aligning to TRBD2. The CDR3 has 17 amino acids. CDR1 is SNHLY, CDR2 FYNNEI, per germline. The V segment lost 4 bases and the J segment 6 bases; nucleotides outside the gene matches: 11. The CDR3 is CASSGGSGGAYSGELFF. The CDR3, as DNA: TGTGCCAGCAGTGGAGGCAGCGGGGGGGCTTACTCCGGGGAGCTGTTTTTT.

This clonotype was counted ten times or more. The chain joins TRBV12-3 or TRBV12-4 to TRBJ2-5; D is possibly TRBD2 (6 bases). V lost 3 bases and J 2 bases, leaving 7 bases between the germline ends. The CDR3 consists of 13 residues. This CDR3 is CASSFAGQETQYF. CDR3 in DNA: TGTGCCAGCAGTTTTGCGGGGCAAGAGACCCAGTACTTC.

This clonotype was counted at least ten times. This chain links TRBV7-9 with TRBJ2-5, with D possibly being TRBD1 (5 bases). CDR3 size: 14 residues. Germline V lookup: CDR1 SEHNR, CDR2 FQNEAQ (reference sequence). Trimming shortened V by 2 bases and J by 7 bases, and 14 bases separated the two germline ends. DNA for the CDR3: TGTGCCAGCAGCTTACTTACAGGACCGGTGACCCAGTACTTC. Encoded protein: CASSLLTGPVTQYF. Using reference TRBV7-9 and TRBJ2-5 for the parts outside the CDR3, the full variable domain is DTGVSQNPRHKITKRGQNVTFRCDPISEHNRLYWYRQTLGQGPEFLTYFQNEAQLEKSRLLSDRFSAERPKGSFSTLEIQRTEQGDSAMYLCASSLLTGPVTQYFGPGTRLLVL.

This clonotype came up once. This chain uses TRBV28 with TRBJ2-1; TRBD2 might be the D (7 bases). The CDR3 runs 13 residues. Germline V CDR1 and CDR2: MDHEN, SYDVKM. Trimming cost V 5 bases and J 15 bases, with 20 bases left between them. CDR3 region: CASSNRAGAPGFF. Here the CDR3 DNA reads TGTGCCAGCAGTAACCGGGCGGGGGCTCCGGGGTTCTTC.

This clonotype was counted only a few times. The J gene is TRBJ2-2, the V gene TRBV12-3 or TRBV12-4, with D possibly TRBD1 on 5 matching bases. The CDR3 spans 15 residues. The V end lost 3 bases, the J end lost 1 base, and 9 bases lay between the germline ends. CDR3 nucleotides: TGTGCCAGCAGTTTTGGGGCCAGGAACACCGGGGAGCTGTTTTTT. Protein sequence: CASSFGARNTGELFF.

This clonotype was recorded at least ten times. The chain carries TRBV20-1 and TRBJ1-3; weak D call: TRBD1 (5 bases). With 6 bases removed from V and 3 bases from J, the gap between germline ends came to 18 bases. The CDR3 contains 15 residues. Germline CDR1 reads DFQATT; CDR2 reads SNEGSKA (reference sequence). CDR3 amino acids: CSARDGGAFGNTIYF. CDR3 DNA: TGCAGTGCCAGGGACGGCGGGGCCTTTGGAAACACCATATATTTT.

This clonotype occurred a few times. The chain uses TRBV12-3 or TRBV12-4 and TRBJ2-1; 13 positions agree with TRBD2. The trim removed 3 bases at V and 2 bases at J, leaving 19 bases unmatched. The CDR3 contains 22 residues. The CDR3 nucleotides are TGTGCCAGCAGTTTTAAAGGTGCTTTCGGACTAGCGGGGGAAATGGCCTACAATGAGCAGTTCTTC. This codes for CASSFKGAFGLAGEMAYNEQFF.

This clonotype was seen a handful of times. This chain connects TRBV5-1 to TRBJ1-4; unclear D gene. The CDR3 consists of 14 residues. V was trimmed by 4 bases and J by 0 bases, leaving 7 bases between them. Germline CDR1 is SGHRS and CDR2 is YFSETQ. The CDR3 loop reads CASSRAATNEKLFF. CDR3 coding DNA: TGCGCCAGCAGCCGGGCAGCAACTAATGAAAAACTGTTTTTT.

The chain carries TRBV4-3 and TRBJ2-1; D is ambiguous. Germline CDR1 reads LGHNA; CDR2 reads YSLEER. The CDR3 length is 14 residues. V shed 0 bases and J shed 3 bases, with 6 bases lying between them. CDR3 loop: CASSQDQLYNEQFF. CDR3 bases: TGCGCCAGCAGCCAAGATCAACTCTACAATGAGCAGTTCTTC.

This clonotype was found many times. V is TRBV5-1 and J is TRBJ2-2, with TRBD2 as a possible D gene (5 bases). The germline V gene has CDR1 SGHRS and CDR2 YFSETQ. V was cut by 0 bases and J by 4 bases, with 10 bases left in between. The CDR3 has 15 amino acids. CDR3 sequence (DNA): TGCGCCAGCAGCTTGGGGACTCTAAGCACCGGGGAGCTGTTTTTT. Protein sequence: CASSLGTLSTGELFF.

This chain links TRBV6-2 or TRBV6-3 with TRBJ1-5; 9 bases align to TRBD1. After removal of 2 bases from V and 6 bases from J, the junction contained 11 bases not matched to a gene. The length of the CDR3 is 17 residues. Germline V gives CDR1 MNHEY, CDR2 SVGEGT. CDR3 in amino acids: CASSYPHRGRGVQPQHF. In DNA form, the CDR3 reads TGTGCCAGCAGTTACCCGCACAGGGGGCGCGGTGTTCAGCCCCAGCATTTT.

This clonotype occurred a few times. The chain couples TRBV12-3 or TRBV12-4 to TRBJ2-3, with 9 nucleotides matching TRBD2. With 8 bases clipped from V and 6 bases from J, the junction kept 12 bases outside the gene matches. This CDR3 is built from 15 residues. The CDR3 DNA reads as TGTGCCAGCGGATTGGGAGCGGGGGGCCCGGATACGCAGTATTTT. Protein sequence: CASGLGAGGPDTQYF.

The table lists this clonotype with a few counts. The chain has TRBV7-3 and TRBJ2-1, with D unclear. CDR3 length: 12 residues. The V end lost 10 bases, the J end lost 0 bases, and 7 bases lay between the germline ends. CDR1 is SGHTA and CDR2 is FQGTGA in the germline V gene. The CDR3 DNA reads as TGTGCCACGACACCCTCCTACAATGAGCAGTTCTTC. Protein product: CATTPSYNEQFF.

V usage is TRBV4-1 and J usage is TRBJ2-3; 9 nucleotides line up with TRBD1. The ends lost 3 bases at V and 3 bases at J; junction bases unmatched: 7. CDR3 length equals 16 residues. CDR1 is MGHRA and CDR2 is YSYEKL in the germline V gene. CDR3 bases: TGCGCCAGCAGCCAGGCCTCGACAGGGGGGACAGATACGCAGTATTTT. Residues: CASSQASTGGTDTQYF.

The gene calls are TRBV27 and TRBJ2-3; D gene unclear. Between the trimmed V and J ends, which lost 0 bases and 2 bases, there was a span of 12 bases. Germline V gives CDR1 MNHEY, CDR2 SMNVEV (reference sequence). This CDR3 comprises 16 residues. The CDR3 region has the DNA TGTGCCAGCAGTTTATCAAATCCAGGCTTCACAGATACGCAGTATTTT. It encodes CASSLSNPGFTDTQYF.

In its sample, this clonotype was seen a few times. The chain combines TRBV7-3 with TRBJ2-7; D is ambiguous. This CDR3 contains 12 residues. CDR1 SGHTA and CDR2 FQGTGA come from the germline V gene. Deletions cut 4 bases from V and 6 bases from J, with 10 bases between. CDR3 loop: CASSSQAPEQYV. The CDR3, as DNA: TGTGCCAGCAGCTCCCAGGCTCCCGAGCAGTACGTC.

This clonotype was seen only a few times. The chain joins TRBV18 to TRBJ2-4; 10 nucleotides line up with TRBD1. V shed 0 bases, J shed 7 bases, and the junction held 12 bases outside the gene matches. This CDR3 contains 18 residues. Per the germline V gene, CDR1 is KGHSH and CDR2 is LQKENI. In nucleotides, the CDR3 is TGTGCCAGCTCACCACCAAATACCTATGGACAGGGGGGGAACATTCAGTACTTC. Its protein is CASSPPNTYGQGGNIQYF.

V and J are TRBV6-5 and TRBJ2-1, with D hard to call. Trimming left V 6 bases short and J 5 bases short, with 17 bases between. CDR1 is MNHEY and CDR2 is SVGAGI in the germline V gene. The CDR3 totals 15 residues. The CDR3 coding sequence is TGTGCCAGCAGCCTTAGTGGCGGCCAACACAATGAGCAGTTCTTC. Translating it yields CASSLSGGQHNEQFF.

This clonotype was seen many times. V is TRBV29-1 and J is TRBJ2-3; D perhaps matches TRBD1 (5 bases). Trimming left V 7 bases short and J 0 bases short, with 14 bases between. Per the germline V gene, CDR1 is SQVTM and CDR2 is ANQGSEA. This CDR3 is built from 14 residues. Here the CDR3 DNA reads TGCAGCGCACGGACACTTTGGAGCACAGATACGCAGTATTTT. It encodes CSARTLWSTDTQYF.

The chain links TRBV12-3 or TRBV12-4 to TRBJ1-2; D is possibly TRBD1 (6 bases). CDR3 length equals 12 residues. Trimming pared 6 bases from V and 8 bases from J, leaving 13 bases between. For the CDR3, the DNA is TGTGCCAGCAGCTTCTCAAGGGGGGGCTACACCTTC. Protein product: CASSFSRGGYTF.

This clonotype was recorded a few times. The CDR3 nucleotides read TGCAGTGCTAGAGGGGACAGGGGGTTCTATGGCTACACCTTC. Amino acid sequence: CSARGDRGFYGYTF. The V gene is TRBV20-1, the J gene TRBJ1-2; TRBD1 agrees at 11 bases. Per germline, CDR1 DFQATT and CDR2 SNEGSKA (reference sequence). CDR3 length: 14 residues. J lost 4 bases, V lost 1 base, and 2 bases had no gene match.

V and J are TRBV7-9 and TRBJ1-5; the D gene is possibly TRBD1 (5 bases). This CDR3 is 15 amino acids long. Trimming pared 5 bases from V and 3 bases from J, leaving 14 bases between. CDR1 is SEHNR, CDR2 FQNEAQ, per germline (reference sequence). CDR3: CASSLGETLNQPQHF. DNA for the CDR3: TGTGCCAGCAGCCTGGGGGAGACCCTCAATCAGCCCCAGCATTTT.

This clonotype was observed many times. This chain links TRBV4-3 with TRBJ2-3; TRBD1 or TRBD2 may be the D gene (6 bases each). Germline V gene sequence: CDR1 LGHNA, CDR2 YSLEER. V was cut by 0 bases and J by 0 bases, with 16 bases left in between. The CDR3 consists of 18 residues. The CDR3 DNA follows: TGCGCCAGCAGCCAAGATCTGCTTACGGGGGCTAGCACAGATACGCAGTATTTT. This translates into CASSQDLLTGASTDTQYF.

This chain uses TRBV29-1 with TRBJ2-1; the match to TRBD2 covers 9 bases. From germline, CDR1 is SQVTM and CDR2 ANQGSEA. V dropped 3 bases and J dropped 8; count of bases not matched to a gene: 5. This CDR3 comprises 13 residues. CDR3 region: CSVDGTSIYEQFF. For the CDR3, the DNA is TGCAGCGTTGACGGGACTAGCATATATGAGCAGTTCTTC.

This clonotype was observed a few times. The V gene is TRBV20-1, the J gene TRBJ1-4; D is uncertain. CDR3 length: 14 residues. Trimming removed 3 bases at V and 2 bases at J, with 10 bases between. Germline CDR1 and CDR2: DFQATT and SNEGSKA (reference sequence). The CDR3 bases are TGCAGTGCTAGTTGGCCAGAGACTAATGAAAAACTGTTTTTT. Protein sequence: CSASWPETNEKLFF.

Many counts were recorded for this clonotype. This chain joins TRBV5-6 and TRBJ2-7, with D perhaps matching TRBD1 (5 bases). Trimming pared 4 bases from V and 5 bases from J, leaving 7 bases between. The CDR3 is 11 residues long. CDR1 is SGHDT and CDR2 is YYEEEE in the germline V gene. CDR3 coding DNA: TGTGCCAGCAGCCGACAGAACGAGCAGTACGTC. Its translation: CASSRQNEQYV.

This clonotype has just a few counts. V gene TRBV7-9 combines with J gene TRBJ1-5; 7 nucleotides match TRBD1. The junction had 11 bases not matched to a gene; V was cut back by 6 bases and J by 3 bases. This CDR3 contains 16 residues. CDR1 and CDR2 from the germline V gene are SEHNR and FQNEAQ (reference sequence). Here the CDR3 reads CASSPGTAIYNQPQHF. The CDR3 DNA is TGTGCCAGCAGTCCCGGGACAGCGATTTACAATCAGCCCCAGCATTTT.